The 18 T cell receptor beta chains listed next were all sequenced from one sample in a study of blood T cell repertoires in COVID-19. Only in-frame clones appear in the TCRdb table, and some are missing; sequencing was by immunoSEQ multiplex PCR. The table records about 350,000 clones, about 90% of them present only once. The specimen was PBMCs or T cells enriched from blood (not recorded which). The source is a woman in her 30s who had recovered from COVID-19.

This clone was picked up one time. The chain recombines TRBV29-1 with TRBJ2-2, with D maybe TRBD2 (5 bases). V dropped 3 bases and J dropped 3 bases, with 11 bases sitting between them. The germline gives CDR1 SQVTM, CDR2 ANQGSEA. The CDR3 contains 14 residues. CDR3 coding DNA: TGCAGCGTTGATGCGGGTGTCTACACCGGGGAGCTGTTTTTT. It encodes CSVDAGVYTGELFF.

The chain combines TRBV5-5 with TRBJ1-6; D gene unclear. The CDR3 has 16 amino acids. Germline-derived CDR1 and CDR2 are SGHKS and YYEKEE (reference sequence). The ends were cut back, 0 bases at V and 9 bases at J, with 16 bases in the middle. CDR3 bases: TGTGCCAGCAGCTTGGGAACTTCCTGGGCCGTTTCACCCCTCCACTTT. Its translation is CASSLGTSWAVSPLHF.

The chain joins TRBV30 to TRBJ1-1; a possible D gene is TRBD1 (6 bases). Germline assignment: CDR1 GTSNPN and CDR2 SVGIG (reference sequence). This CDR3 region has 14 residues. V was trimmed by 0 bases and J by 3 bases, leaving 11 bases between them. CDR3 DNA: TGTGCCTGGAGTGTAGAGGGGGTCCACACTGAAGCTTTCTTT. Amino acids: CAWSVEGVHTEAFF.

This clone appeared a few times. The chain employs TRBV28 and TRBJ2-2, with no clear D. Germline CDR1 is MDHEN and CDR2 is SYDVKM. V lost 7 bases to trimming and J lost 2 bases, with 5 bases between them. The CDR3 spans 12 residues. This CDR3 reads CASTPNTGELFF. The CDR3 coding sequence is TGTGCCAGCACCCCAAACACCGGGGAGCTGTTTTTT.

The V and J genes are TRBV12-3 or TRBV12-4 and TRBJ1-3; 9 bases are shared with TRBD1. The J segment lost 5 bases and the V segment lost 10 bases, leaving 6 bases of the junction unmatched. CDR3 length equals 13 residues. CDR3 amino acids: CATSTGGRNTIYF. The CDR3 bases are TGTGCCACCTCTACAGGGGGCCGAAACACCATATATTTT.

This chain links TRBV3-1 (or the pseudogene TRBV3-2) with TRBJ2-5; TRBD2 is a possible D gene (6 bases). Germline assignment: CDR1 LGHDT and CDR2 YNNKEL (reference sequence). V lost 2 bases, J lost 5 bases, and 24 bases lay in between. The CDR3 is 18 residues long. CDR3 DNA: TGTGCCAGCAGCCAAACAGGCCTTTGGGCGGGGATTTCGGAGACCCAGTACTTC. It specifies CASSQTGLWAGISETQYF.

The chain uses TRBV2 and TRBJ2-3; weak D call: TRBD2 (5 bases). The germline gives CDR1 SNHLY, CDR2 FYNNEI. This CDR3 is built from 13 residues. V lost 7 bases, J lost 4 bases, and 12 bases lay in between. CDR3 sequence reads: CASTRDGPDTQYF. CDR3 DNA: TGTGCCAGCACGAGGGATGGGCCAGATACGCAGTATTTT.

This chain uses TRBV11-1 with TRBJ1-1; the D gene is possibly TRBD1 (5 bases). The ends were cut back, 4 bases at V and 7 bases at J, with 13 bases in the middle. There are 13 residues in the CDR3. Germline V lookup: CDR1 SGHAT, CDR2 FQDESV (reference sequence). In nucleotides, the CDR3 is TGTGCCAGCAGCTCCCGTGGCGGGGGTGAAGCTTTCTTT. This encodes CASSSRGGGEAFF. Using reference TRBV11-1 and TRBJ1-1 for the parts outside the CDR3, the full variable domain is EAEVAQSPRYKITEKSQAVAFWCDPISGHATLYWYRQILGQGPELLVQFQDESVVDDSQLPKDRFSAERLKGVDSTLKIQPAELGDSAMYLCASSSRGGGEAFFGQGTRLTVV.

The J gene is TRBJ1-1, the V gene TRBV7-6, with a weak D call TRBD1 (5 bases). CDR1 is SGHVS, CDR2 FNYEAQ, per germline. V shed 1 base and J shed 5 bases, with 11 bases lying between them. The CDR3 runs 14 residues. CDR3: CASSLDRRGTEAFF. CDR3 nucleotide sequence: TGTGCCAGCAGCTTAGACAGGCGGGGGACTGAAGCTTTCTTT.

CDR3: CASSQRERTADGYTF. The DNA for the CDR3 is TGCGCCAGCAGCCAGAGGGAACGGACCGCTGATGGCTACACCTTC. This rearrangement joins TRBV4-1 to TRBJ1-2; no definite D call. Per the germline V gene, CDR1 is MGHRA and CDR2 is YSYEKL. The CDR3 has 15 amino acids. V was trimmed by 3 bases and J by 6 bases, leaving 17 bases between them.

This rearrangement joins TRBV12-3 or TRBV12-4 to TRBJ2-3; D not resolved. Between the trimmed V and J ends, which lost 5 bases and 4 bases, there was a span of 10 bases. The CDR3 is made up of 13 amino acids. CDR3 DNA: TGTGCCAGCAGTCACGCTGGCCCAGATACGCAGTATTTT. This encodes CASSHAGPDTQYF.

The chain employs TRBV28 and TRBJ1-2; weak D call: TRBD1 (6 bases). CDR1 and CDR2 from the germline V gene are MDHEN and SYDVKM. V was trimmed by 6 bases and J by 3 bases, leaving 14 bases between them. The CDR3 covers 14 residues. The CDR3 DNA is TGTGCCAGCAGAGACCCAGGACAGTACTATGGCTACACCTTC. Amino acids: CASRDPGQYYGYTF.

The CDR3 is CSVDREGNTEAFF. The CDR3, as DNA: TGCAGCGTTGACCGGGAAGGGAACACTGAAGCTTTCTTT. The gene calls are TRBV29-1 and TRBJ1-1; D not certain. The CDR3 spans 13 residues. CDR1 and CDR2 from the germline V gene are SQVTM and ANQGSEA. The ends were cut back, 3 bases at V and 1 base at J, with 9 bases in the middle. The full variable domain, with the rest looked up from reference TRBV29-1 and TRBJ1-1, is SAVISQKPSRDICQRGTSLTIQCQVDSQVTMMFWYRQQPGQSLTLIATANQGSEATYESGFVIDKFPISRPNLTFSTLTVSNMSPEDSSIYLCSVDREGNTEAFFGQGTRLTVV.

The V gene is TRBV6-5, the J gene TRBJ1-2, with a possible D match to TRBD1 (5 bases). V shed 2 bases and J shed 3 bases, with 10 bases lying between them. CDR1 MNHEY and CDR2 SVGAGI come from the germline V gene. The CDR3 runs 14 residues. CDR3 DNA sequence: TGTGCCAGCAGTTACCGCGACAGATACTATGGCTACACCTTC. Amino acids: CASSYRDRYYGYTF.

The chain joins TRBV6-5 to TRBJ1-3, with TRBD1 identical over 7 bases. V shed 11 bases, J shed 2 bases, and the junction held 9 bases outside the gene matches. The CDR3 is 14 amino acids. CDR1 is MNHEY and CDR2 is SVGAGI in the germline V gene. The CDR3 loop reads CAGETGVAGNTIYF. CDR3 DNA sequence: TGTGCCGGTGAAACAGGGGTCGCTGGAAACACCATATATTTT.

This chain connects TRBV11-2 to TRBJ1-2, with 7 bases fitting TRBD1. Trimming cost V 10 bases and J 8 bases; bases outside gene matches: 7. Germline CDR1 and CDR2: SGHAT and FQNNGV. This CDR3 region has 11 residues. The CDR3 DNA follows: TGTGCCACTAGACAGGGCTGGGGCTACACCTTC. Its translation: CATRQGWGYTF.

The chain carries TRBV10-1 and TRBJ2-2; unclear D gene. This CDR3 spans 13 amino acids. Per the germline V gene, CDR1 is WNHNN and CDR2 is SYGVQD (reference sequence). V gave up 4 bases and J gave up 2 bases, with 5 bases separating them. CDR3 region: CASSGLNTGELFF. The CDR3 region has the DNA TGCGCCAGCAGTGGGCTCAACACCGGGGAGCTGTTTTTT.

This clone was found a few times. V gene TRBV6-5 combines with J gene TRBJ1-1, with 10 positions matching TRBD1. The V segment lost 5 bases and the J segment 11 bases; nucleotides outside the gene matches: 11. CDR1 is MNHEY, CDR2 SVGAGI, per germline. The CDR3 loop spans 14 amino acids. CDR3 loop: CASSTGTGDLNAFF. The CDR3 bases are TGTGCCAGCAGTACGGGGACAGGGGATCTTAATGCTTTCTTT.